The 2 T cell receptor beta chains below were found in one sample sequenced in a study of cytomegalovirus exposure and HLA in healthy donors. With 60 Vbeta and 13 Jbeta primers, the PCR was carried out. Using immunoSEQ multiplex PCR, the repertoire was profiled, and TCRdb retains in-frame clones only, with some absent. This sample has about 210,000 clones, with nearly 80% found just once. Material for sequencing was PBMCs. These receptors were obtained from a male donor in good health and CMV-seronegative.

The chain carries TRBV9 and TRBJ2-1, with 7 bases fitting TRBD2. The CDR3 totals 12 residues. Trimming cost V 4 bases and J 8 bases; bases outside gene matches: 3. Germline lookup yields CDR1 SGDLS and CDR2 YYNGEE. The DNA of the CDR3 is TGTGCCAGCAGCTGGGGGGGTGATGAGCAGTTCTTC. This codes for CASSWGGDEQFF.

V gene TRBV5-3 combines with J gene TRBJ1-1, with 7 nucleotides matching TRBD1. TRBV5-3 belongs to the ORF category, with a function that is uncertain. CDR3 length equals 14 residues. The V and J ends lost 3 bases and 1 base, in that order; junction bases with no gene match: 3. In nucleotides, the CDR3 is TGTGCCAGAAGCTCCCGGACAGGGAACACTGAAGCTTTCTTT. Translation gives CARSSRTGNTEAFF.